This is a list of T cell receptor beta chains from one sample in a study of shared clonotypes between healthy human individuals. The assay was immunoSEQ multiplex PCR, and TCRdb's table has in-frame clones only and misses some. The sample includes 950,000 to 1,100,000 clones, more than 65% of them seen just once. Sequencing input: memory CD4+ T cells sorted from blood. Every receptor here comes from a man aged 18-30 years in good health. CDR3s include the opening cysteine and the closing phenylalanine or tryptophan. Fields, in order: J gene, clone size, V gene, D gene, CDR3 protein, CDR3 DNA. A D gene is named only where the DNA matches it firmly. Rows give clone size only sometimes, using once, few, many, or a class for an expanded clone.

>TRBJ2-5|-|TRBV4-1|-
CASSQVRSGETQYF
TGCGCCAGCAGCCAAGTACGCTCGGGGGAGACCCAGTACTTC
>TRBJ2-1|-|TRBV5-6|-
CASSLVAGPSYNEQFF
TGTGCCAGCAGCTTGGTGGCGGGGCCTTCCTACAATGAGCAGTTCTTC
>TRBJ1-4|few|TRBV7-6|-
CASSLGVQTNEKLFF
TGTGCCAGCAGCTTAGGTGTTCAGACTAATGAAAAACTGTTTTTT
>TRBJ1-5|once|TRBV5-1|TRBD1
CASSPGQGGQPQHF
TGCGCCAGCAGCCCAGGACAGGGAGGGCAGCCCCAGCATTTT
>TRBJ2-3|-|TRBV11-3|-
CASSSGGTDTQYF
TGTGCCAGCAGCTCCGGAGGCACAGATACGCAGTATTTT
>TRBJ2-1|-|TRBV7-6|TRBD2
CASSLEGSGGANEQFF
TGTGCCAGCAGCTTAGAAGGTAGCGGGGGGGCGAATGAGCAGTTCTTC
>TRBJ2-5|-|TRBV11-2|TRBD1
CASTPGQGGETQYF
TGTGCCAGCACACCGGGACAGGGGGGAGAGACCCAGTACTTC
>TRBJ1-5|few|TRBV5-1|-
CASSRDVDQPQHF
TGCGCCAGCAGCCGCGACGTGGATCAGCCCCAGCATTTT
>TRBJ1-6|-|TRBV7-2|-
CASSPRVKESPLHF
TGTGCCAGCAGCCCCAGGGTAAAGGAGTCACCCCTCCACTTT
>TRBJ1-1|-|TRBV11-2|-
CASSFGGANTEAFF
TGTGCCAGCAGCTTCGGGGGAGCGAACACTGAAGCTTTCTTT
>TRBJ2-6|-|TRBV6-4|-
CASSEQTGANVLTF
TGTGCCAGCAGTGAACAGACTGGGGCCAACGTCCTGACTTTC
>TRBJ2-7|once|TRBV30|TRBD2
CAWTPGLGYEQYF
TGTGCCTGGACTCCGGGACTAGGCTACGAGCAGTACTTC
>TRBJ2-1|once|TRBV6-6|TRBD2
CASAPGGAGANEQFF
TGTGCCAGCGCCCCGGGGGGGGCGGGAGCGAATGAGCAGTTCTTC
>TRBJ1-6|-|TRBV7-2|-
CASSLQGLSSPLHF
TGTGCCAGCAGCTTACAGGGGCTCAGTTCACCCCTCCACTTT